The 22 T cell receptor beta chains reported below all come from one sample, sequenced in a study of cytomegalovirus exposure and HLA in healthy donors listed by TCRdb under 2017. Library preparation was by the immunoSEQ multiplex PCR assay. For the multiplex PCR, a mixture combining 60 forward primers for TCR Vbeta segments and 13 reverse primers for TCR Jbeta segments was used. TCRdb limited this immuneACCESS table to in-frame rearrangements with V and J called. A share of clones is missing; checked studies link under half to unresolved V genes, and the rest is unexplained. The table held for this sample gives 150,000 to 200,000 clones. The leading ten clones occupy 5.5% to 7.5% of the sample. Sequencing was carried out using PBMCs. The receptors derive from a young man in good health and CMV-seronegative.

CDR3 sequence reads: CASSLAGGSYGYTF. As DNA, the CDR3 is TGTGCCAGCAGCTTAGCAGGGGGCAGCTATGGCTACACCTTC. This chain links TRBV7-2 with TRBJ1-2; 7 nucleotides align to TRBD1. V shed 0 bases, J shed 4 bases, and the junction held 2 bases outside the gene matches. This CDR3 is built from 14 residues. Looked up from germline, CDR1 is SGHTA and CDR2 is FQGNSA.

The chain combines TRBV4-1 with TRBJ1-6; weak D call: TRBD1 (5 bases). The CDR3 extends over 17 amino acids. V lost 0 bases to trimming and J lost 8 bases, with 17 bases between them. Germline CDR1 is MGHRA and CDR2 is YSYEKL. The CDR3 nucleotides are TGCGCCAGCAGCCAAGATTTCCCTAACAGGAGGGATTCACCCCTCCACTTT. It specifies CASSQDFPNRRDSPLHF.

V and J are TRBV7-2 and TRBJ2-5; possibly TRBD1 for D (6 bases). The V end lost 1 base, the J end lost 7 bases, and 13 bases lay between the germline ends. The CDR3 is 14 amino acids. Looked up from germline, CDR1 is SGHTA and CDR2 is FQGNSA. The CDR3, as DNA: TGTGCCAGCAGCTTAGGAAGTCCAGGGGTGACCCAGTACTTC. Protein sequence: CASSLGSPGVTQYF.

This sequence joins TRBV27 and TRBJ1-1; 8 bases are a match to TRBD1. CDR1 and CDR2 from the germline V gene are MNHEY and SMNVEV (reference sequence). J was trimmed by 0 bases and V by 7 bases; bases with no gene match: 4. The CDR3 is made up of 14 amino acids. The CDR3 DNA reads TGTGCCAGCAAAAGGACAGGGTTGAACACTGAAGCTTTCTTT. This translates into CASKRTGLNTEAFF.

This chain links TRBV28 with TRBJ1-5; D uncertain. This CDR3 is 13 amino acids long. V lost 7 bases and J 1 base, leaving 8 bases between the germline ends. Germline V CDR1 and CDR2: MDHEN, SYDVKM. CDR3 sequence reads: CASIEESNQPQHF. The CDR3 nucleotides read TGTGCCAGCATAGAAGAAAGCAATCAGCCCCAGCATTTT.

The chain uses TRBV6-5 and TRBJ2-7, with 9 bases that match TRBD1. This CDR3 region has 13 residues. Losses at the gene ends were 8 bases for V and 4 bases for J; bases not matched to a gene: 6. Germline V gives CDR1 MNHEY, CDR2 SVGAGI. The DNA for the CDR3 is TGTGCCAGCCGGCCGGGACAGGGTTACGAGCAGTACTTC. Translating gives CASRPGQGYEQYF.

The chain carries TRBV5-4 and TRBJ2-7; 10 positions agree with TRBD2. The CDR3 totals 17 residues. Germline CDR1 reads SGHNT; CDR2 reads YYREEE (reference sequence). V shed 4 bases and J 0 bases; nucleotides not matched to a gene: 10. The CDR3 spells CASSSQTGTSDSYEQYF. The CDR3 DNA is TGTGCCAGCAGCAGTCAGACCGGGACTAGCGACTCCTACGAGCAGTACTTC.

This chain uses TRBV29-1 with TRBJ1-1; 10 nucleotides agree with TRBD1. Germline V gene data show CDR1 as SQVTM and CDR2 as ANQGSEA. With 6 bases clipped from V and 4 bases from J, the junction kept 14 bases outside the gene matches. CDR3 size: 16 residues. This CDR3 reads CSVKGQGTGSVTEAFF. DNA of the CDR3: TGCAGCGTCAAGGGACAGGGGACGGGGTCTGTCACTGAAGCTTTCTTT.

This chain's CDR3 is CASSLDTAPNEQFF. In DNA, the CDR3 is TGCGCCAGCAGCTTAGATACAGCCCCCAATGAGCAGTTCTTC. This chain links TRBV5-1 with TRBJ2-1; D ambiguous. Per the germline V gene, CDR1 is SGHRS and CDR2 is YFSETQ. The CDR3 totals 14 residues. V lost 2 bases and J lost 6, with 12 bases in between.

V gene TRBV9 combines with J gene TRBJ2-7; TRBD2 might be the D (6 bases). The CDR3 runs to 14 residues. With 3 bases removed from V and 5 bases from J, the gap between germline ends came to 15 bases. From germline, CDR1 is SGDLS and CDR2 YYNGEE. The CDR3 DNA reads TGTGCCAGCAGCGGATATGGCGGGGTCGACGAGCAGTACTTC. It translates to CASSGYGGVDEQYF.

The rearrangement uses TRBV19 and TRBJ1-4, with 11 nucleotides matching TRBD1. Germline V lookup: CDR1 LNHDA, CDR2 SQIVND (reference sequence). Losses at the gene ends were 10 bases for V and 8 bases for J; bases not matched to a gene: 6. The CDR3 length is 13 residues. The CDR3 region is CATGQGAFEKLFF. The CDR3 nucleotides are TGTGCCACCGGACAGGGGGCTTTCGAAAAACTGTTTTTT.

The rearrangement links TRBV7-6 to TRBJ1-4; D might be TRBD1 (6 bases). The germline CDR1 and CDR2 sequences are SGHVS and FNYEAQ. Trimming took off 4 bases at V and 6 bases at J, with 15 bases between the two ends. This CDR3 is built from 15 residues. The CDR3 sequence is CASSSGVPGDEKLFF. In DNA form, the CDR3 reads TGTGCCAGCAGCTCAGGGGTCCCCGGGGATGAAAAACTGTTTTTT.

The chain links TRBV19 to TRBJ2-1, with D hard to call. CDR1 is LNHDA, CDR2 SQIVND, per germline (reference sequence). This CDR3 region has 16 residues. The germline V and J ends were trimmed by 5 bases and 1 base, with 15 bases remaining between them. In DNA form, the CDR3 reads TGTGCCAGTAGTCCACTTCATGACTTTTCCTACAATGAGCAGTTCTTC. The encoded protein is CASSPLHDFSYNEQFF.

V gene TRBV30 combines with J gene TRBJ1-1, with TRBD1 matching over 7 bases. The CDR3 has 13 amino acids. Germline lookup yields CDR1 GTSNPN and CDR2 SVGIG (reference sequence). Trimming cost V 8 bases and J 1 base; bases outside gene matches: 7. CDR3 residues: CAQRQGPNTEAFF. The CDR3, as DNA: TGTGCCCAACGACAGGGACCGAACACTGAAGCTTTCTTT.

The chain joins TRBV7-6 to TRBJ1-2, with a possible D match to TRBD1 (5 bases). CDR1 is SGHVS and CDR2 is FNYEAQ in the germline V gene. CDR3 length: 15 amino acids. The V gene lost 1 base and the J gene lost 4 bases, with 13 bases spanning the gap. CDR3 in DNA: TGTGCCAGCAGCTTAGTGTCAGGGTTGATCTATGGCTACACCTTC. Protein sequence: CASSLVSGLIYGYTF.

The chain links TRBV19 to TRBJ2-1; 8 bases agree with TRBD2. The V segment lost 6 bases and the J segment 0 bases; nucleotides outside the gene matches: 4. CDR3 length: 15 residues. Germline loops: CDR1 LNHDA, CDR2 SQIVND (reference sequence). The CDR3, as DNA: TGTGCCAGTAGGCGGGGGGAATCCTCCTACAATGAGCAGTTCTTC. Its protein is CASRRGESSYNEQFF.

The chain combines TRBV19 with TRBJ2-2; D might be TRBD1 (5 bases). The V gene lost 6 bases and the J gene lost 6 bases, with 11 bases spanning the gap. Germline V lookup: CDR1 LNHDA, CDR2 SQIVND (reference sequence). CDR3 length: 13 residues. The CDR3 reads CASRVGAPGELFF. In DNA, the CDR3 is TGTGCCAGTAGAGTAGGGGCCCCCGGGGAGCTGTTTTTT.

The V call is TRBV6-4, the J call TRBJ2-2, with 7 bases fitting TRBD1. Germline V CDR1 and CDR2: MRHNA, SNTAGT. Losses at the gene ends were 5 bases for V and 2 bases for J; bases not matched to a gene: 8. This CDR3 has 16 amino acids. The DNA for the CDR3 is TGTGCCAGCAGTCCCGGGACAGTATTCAACACCGGGGAGCTGTTTTTT. Translated: CASSPGTVFNTGELFF.

J is TRBJ1-5 and V is TRBV6-5; 10 bases agree with TRBD1. The CDR3 contains 15 residues. CDR1 and CDR2 (germline): MNHEY, SVGAGI. V gave up 7 bases and J gave up 4 bases; unmatched junction bases: 7. The CDR3 DNA is TGTGCCAGCAACCCGGGACAGGGGATGAATCAGCCCCAGCATTTT. Encoded protein: CASNPGQGMNQPQHF.

The chain links TRBV10-1 to TRBJ1-3; 7 bases map to TRBD1. Germline values: CDR1 WNHNN, CDR2 SYGVQD (reference sequence). The CDR3 consists of 15 residues. Trimming cost V 3 bases and J 1 base; bases outside gene matches: 3. The CDR3 region is CASSDSTGSGNTIYF. As DNA, the CDR3 is TGCGCCAGCAGTGACTCGACAGGGTCTGGAAACACCATATATTTT.

The V gene is TRBV4-2, the J gene TRBJ1-4; TRBD1 matches 8 bases. Germline V gene lookup returns CDR1 LGHNA and CDR2 YNFKEQ. The CDR3 has 18 residues. Trimming cost V 1 base and J 6 bases; bases outside gene matches: 13. The CDR3 protein is CASSQGRTGNFLDEKLFF. In DNA, the CDR3 is TGTGCCAGCAGCCAAGGGAGGACAGGGAATTTTTTGGATGAAAAACTGTTTTTT.

V is TRBV7-9 and J is TRBJ1-2; D gene ambiguous. The germline V and J ends were trimmed by 1 base and 8 bases, with 11 bases remaining between them. This CDR3 is 13 amino acids long. Germline assignment: CDR1 SEHNR and CDR2 FQNEAQ (reference sequence). The CDR3 DNA follows: TGTGCCAGCAGCTTAGATCTGGGAGGCGGCTACACCTTC. Protein sequence: CASSLDLGGGYTF. Combining the CDR3 with reference TRBV7-9 and TRBJ1-2 gives the whole variable domain DTGVSQNPRHKITKRGQNVTFRCDPISEHNRLYWYRQTLGQGPEFLTYFQNEAQLEKSRLLSDRFSAERPKGSFSTLEIQRTEQGDSAMYLCASSLDLGGGYTFGSGTRLTVV.